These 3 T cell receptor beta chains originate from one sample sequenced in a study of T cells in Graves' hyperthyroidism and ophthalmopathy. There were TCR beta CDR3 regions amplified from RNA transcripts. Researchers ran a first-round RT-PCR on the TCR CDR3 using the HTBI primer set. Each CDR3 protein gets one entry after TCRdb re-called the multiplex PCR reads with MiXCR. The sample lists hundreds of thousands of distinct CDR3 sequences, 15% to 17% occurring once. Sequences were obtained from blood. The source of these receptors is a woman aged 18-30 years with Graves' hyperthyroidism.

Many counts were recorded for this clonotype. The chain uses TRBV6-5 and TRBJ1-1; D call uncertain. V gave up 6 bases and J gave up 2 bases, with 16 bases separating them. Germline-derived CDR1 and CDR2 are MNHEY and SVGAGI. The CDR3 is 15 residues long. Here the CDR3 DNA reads TGTGCCAGCAGCTACGAGAGTACGCTAAACACTGAAGCTTTCTTT. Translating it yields CASSYESTLNTEAFF.

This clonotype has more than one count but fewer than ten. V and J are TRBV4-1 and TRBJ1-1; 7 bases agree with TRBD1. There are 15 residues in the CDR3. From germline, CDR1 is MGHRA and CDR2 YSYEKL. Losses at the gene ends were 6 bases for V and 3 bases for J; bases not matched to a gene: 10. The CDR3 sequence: CASRLMTGMDTEAFF. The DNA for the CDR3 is TGCGCCAGCAGACTCATGACAGGGATGGACACTGAAGCTTTCTTT.

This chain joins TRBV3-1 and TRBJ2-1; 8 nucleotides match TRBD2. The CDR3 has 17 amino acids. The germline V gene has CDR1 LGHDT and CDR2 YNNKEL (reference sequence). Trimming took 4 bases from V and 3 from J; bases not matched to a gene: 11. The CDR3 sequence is CASSPPPSGTSYNEQFF. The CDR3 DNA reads TGTGCCAGCAGCCCGCCCCCGTCGGGGACTAGCTACAATGAGCAGTTCTTC.